One sample yielded the 21 T cell receptor beta chains listed below, sequenced in a study of cytomegalovirus exposure and HLA in healthy donors. PCR amplification relied on 60 Vbeta primers (plus 13 Jbeta primers). TCRdb's copy holds only in-frame clones and misses some; the assay was immunoSEQ multiplex PCR. Of about 140,000 clones in the sample, roughly four fifths are singletons; the top ten hold 3% to 4%. The sample was PBMCs. The receptors come from a male donor in good health and CMV-seronegative.

The chain is built from TRBV29-1 and TRBJ2-7; 8 bases agree with TRBD1. Germline CDR1 and CDR2: SQVTM and ANQGSEA. V shed 1 base, J shed 3 bases, and the junction held 5 bases outside the gene matches. There are 14 residues in the CDR3. In DNA form, the CDR3 reads TGCAGCGTTGAAGTCCCCGGGACAGGCTACGAGCAGTACTTC. It translates to CSVEVPGTGYEQYF.

This clone appeared once. At one end the junction does not follow the germline gene, possibly because of a read error. The V call is TRBV7-7, the J call TRBJ2-2; TRBD1 matches 9 bases. Germline loops: CDR1 SSHAT, CDR2 FNYEAQ (reference sequence). CDR3 length: 17 amino acids. The CDR3 loop reads CASSMTTGGRGTGELFF. CDR3 DNA sequence: TGTGCTAGCAGCATGACGACAGGGGGAAGAGGCACCGGGGAGCTGTTTTTT.

V gene TRBV4-3 combines with J gene TRBJ2-7, with 12 nucleotides matching TRBD2. The CDR3 has 17 residues. The V gene's germline CDR1 is LGHNA and CDR2 YSLEER. The J segment lost 2 bases and the V segment lost 4 bases, leaving 9 bases of the junction unmatched. The CDR3 loop reads CASSRALLAGGTYEQYF. As DNA, the CDR3 is TGCGCCAGCAGCCGCGCACTACTAGCGGGAGGCACCTACGAGCAGTACTTC.

For the CDR3, the DNA is TGTGCCAGCAGTTCACAGTGGACTAGCACAGATACGCAGTATTTT. It encodes CASSSQWTSTDTQYF. The chain combines TRBV28 with TRBJ2-3; tentative D call: TRBD2 (5 bases). Germline CDR1 is MDHEN and CDR2 is SYDVKM. V was trimmed by 4 bases and J by 0 bases, leaving 11 bases between them. The CDR3 contains 15 residues.

J is TRBJ1-4 and V is TRBV27; D is unresolved. Trimming took off 3 bases at V and 3 bases at J, with 14 bases between the two ends. The germline V gene has CDR1 MNHEY and CDR2 SMNVEV (reference sequence). The CDR3 is made up of 16 amino acids. For the CDR3, the DNA is TGTGCCAGCAGTTTCGTGGGAGAATTGGCTAATGAAAAACTGTTTTTT. This gives the protein CASSFVGELANEKLFF.

The genes are TRBV5-4 and TRBJ1-1; maybe TRBD1 (6 bases). The V end lost 0 bases, the J end lost 4 bases, and 13 bases lay between the germline ends. CDR1 SGHNT and CDR2 YYREEE come from the germline V gene (reference sequence). This CDR3 comprises 15 residues. The CDR3 coding sequence is TGTGCCAGCAGCTTGGCCAGAGGGGGAACCACTGAAGCTTTCTTT. Amino acid sequence: CASSLARGGTTEAFF.

In this sample, this clone turned up a few times. The sample contains more than one DNA sequence encoding this CDR3. This chain links TRBV28 with TRBJ2-7; 9 nucleotides line up with TRBD1. The CDR3 has 14 amino acids. Germline lookup yields CDR1 MDHEN and CDR2 SYDVKM. Trimming at V came to 4 bases and at J to 5 bases, leaving 6 bases not matched to a gene. The CDR3 DNA reads TGTGCCAGCAGTTCGACGGGACAGGGCCACGAGCAGTACTTC. Amino acids: CASSSTGQGHEQYF.

The gene calls are TRBV28 and TRBJ2-1, with a weak D call TRBD1 (6 bases). CDR3 length equals 18 residues. Germline loops: CDR1 MDHEN, CDR2 SYDVKM. V lost 3 bases to trimming and J lost 5 bases, with 23 bases between them. As DNA, the CDR3 is TGTGCCAGCAGTTTTTCCGCAAACAGGGCCCCCAAAAACAATGAGCAGTTCTTC. Translation: CASSFSANRAPKNNEQFF. Variable domain in full (rest from reference TRBV28 and TRBJ2-1): DVKVTQSSRYLVKRTGEKVFLECVQDMDHENMFWYRQDPGLGLRLIYFSYDVKMKEKGDIPEGYSVSREKKERFSLILESASTNQTSMYLCASSFSANRAPKNNEQFFGPGTRLTVL.

The chain combines TRBV5-1 with TRBJ1-2; D possibly corresponds to TRBD1 (6 bases). CDR1 and CDR2 from the germline V gene are SGHRS and YFSETQ. Between the trimmed V and J ends, which lost 0 bases and 4 bases, there was a span of 10 bases. The CDR3 is 14 amino acids. The CDR3 sequence: CASSLVGGLYGYTF. The CDR3 DNA sequence: TGCGCCAGCAGCTTGGTCGGGGGGCTCTATGGCTACACCTTC.

The J gene is TRBJ2-1, the V gene TRBV19; tentative D call: TRBD1 (5 bases). Germline V gives CDR1 LNHDA, CDR2 SQIVND (reference sequence). The CDR3 extends over 12 amino acids. V lost 4 bases and J 6 bases, leaving 7 bases between the germline ends. The CDR3 sequence: CASSTTANEQFF. For the CDR3, the DNA is TGTGCCAGTAGTACGACAGCCAATGAGCAGTTCTTC.

In nucleotides, the CDR3 is TGTGCCAGCAGGGGGACTAGCGGGGCGTACGAGCAGTACTTC. Amino acids: CASRGTSGAYEQYF. The chain recombines TRBV6-5 with TRBJ2-7, with 13 positions matching TRBD2. Germline CDR1 reads MNHEY; CDR2 reads SVGAGI. Unmatched junction bases numbered 3, after V lost 6 bases and J lost 4 bases. CDR3 length equals 14 residues.

The V and J genes are TRBV6-1 and TRBJ2-2; 7 positions agree with TRBD1. Looked up from germline, CDR1 is MNHNS and CDR2 is SASEGT. This CDR3 comprises 15 residues. The V segment lost 10 bases and the J segment 0 bases; nucleotides outside the gene matches: 8. As DNA, the CDR3 is TGTGCCACCCGGCTGAGGGGGCCGAACACCGGGGAGCTGTTTTTT. Encoded protein: CATRLRGPNTGELFF.

The chain has TRBV7-9 and TRBJ1-1; 7 bases are shared with TRBD1. Germline loops: CDR1 SEHNR, CDR2 FQNEAQ (reference sequence). Germline trimming cut 0 bases from V and 0 bases from J; bases unmatched to any gene: 4. The CDR3 extends over 16 amino acids. The CDR3 DNA sequence: TGTGCCAGCAGCTTAGCGTGGGGACAGTTGAACACTGAAGCTTTCTTT. This codes for CASSLAWGQLNTEAFF.

This chain links TRBV7-9 with TRBJ1-4, with D unresolved. Trimming removed 4 bases at V and 6 bases at J, with 12 bases between. The CDR3 runs 14 residues. Germline CDR1 reads SEHNR; CDR2 reads FQNEAQ (reference sequence). The CDR3 region is CASSSPRDYEKLFF. In DNA form, the CDR3 reads TGTGCCAGCAGCTCCCCCCGGGATTATGAAAAACTGTTTTTT. Filled out from reference TRBV7-9 and TRBJ1-4, the complete variable domain reads DTGVSQNPRHKITKRGQNVTFRCDPISEHNRLYWYRQTLGQGPEFLTYFQNEAQLEKSRLLSDRFSAERPKGSFSTLEIQRTEQGDSAMYLCASSSPRDYEKLFFGSGTQLSVL.

J is TRBJ2-7 and V is TRBV19; the D gene is possibly TRBD2 (6 bases). Germline V gives CDR1 LNHDA, CDR2 SQIVND (reference sequence). V was shortened by 5 bases and J by 1 base, with 12 bases between the two germline ends. The CDR3 runs to 14 residues. CDR3 residues: CASSLGTGSYEQYF. CDR3 DNA: TGTGCCAGTAGTCTGGGGACTGGTTCCTACGAGCAGTACTTC.

The chain recombines TRBV7-2 with TRBJ2-5; D is unclear. Trimming removed 0 bases from V and 5 bases from J, with 4 bases in between. The CDR3 has 12 amino acids. Germline assignment: CDR1 SGHTA and CDR2 FQGNSA. CDR3 nucleotide sequence: TGTGCCAGCAGCTTAGCTCGGGAGACCCAGTACTTC. Its translation is CASSLARETQYF.

The chain recombines TRBV10-3 with TRBJ1-1; D gene unclear. Germline V gene sequence: CDR1 ENHRY, CDR2 SYGVKD. Trimming shortened V by 0 bases and J by 2 bases, and 13 bases separated the two germline ends. The CDR3 is made up of 16 amino acids. For the CDR3, the DNA is TGTGCCATCAGTGAGTCGCCGGGAGGGCTAAACACTGAAGCTTTCTTT. Its protein product is CAISESPGGLNTEAFF.

The chain employs TRBV27 and TRBJ1-6, with D perhaps matching TRBD1 (5 bases). V lost 7 bases and J 0 bases, leaving 13 bases between the germline ends. The CDR3 spans 16 residues. Germline CDR1 reads MNHEY; CDR2 reads SMNVEV (reference sequence). For the CDR3, the DNA is TGTGCCAGCAAACGACAGCTGACCTCCTATAATTCACCCCTCCACTTT. Encoded protein: CASKRQLTSYNSPLHF.

This chain uses TRBV27 with TRBJ1-1; no clear D. The CDR3 covers 13 residues. Trimming took off 0 bases at V and 7 bases at J, with 9 bases between the two ends. Germline CDR1 reads MNHEY; CDR2 reads SMNVEV (reference sequence). The CDR3 DNA is TGTGCCAGCAGTTTATCCCCCCTCCTTGAAGCTTTCTTT. It is translated as CASSLSPLLEAFF.

This sequence joins TRBV4-1 and TRBJ2-1; 8 positions match TRBD2. This CDR3 contains 14 residues. Trimming at V came to 3 bases and at J to 6 bases, leaving 4 bases not matched to a gene. The germline gives CDR1 MGHRA, CDR2 YSYEKL. The CDR3 DNA reads as TGCGCCAGCAGCCACACCGGGACTAGCAATGAGCAGTTCTTC. This gives the protein CASSHTGTSNEQFF.

The chain uses TRBV30 and TRBJ2-5, with TRBD1 as a possible D gene (7 bases). Trimming took 4 bases from V and 1 from J, leaving 19 bases between them. Germline lookup yields CDR1 GTSNPN and CDR2 SVGIG (reference sequence). There are 16 residues in the CDR3. The CDR3 here is CAWTALQGTFQETQYF. Written as DNA, the CDR3 is TGTGCCTGGACCGCCTTACAGGGGACTTTCCAAGAGACCCAGTACTTC.